One sample yielded the 3 T cell receptor beta chains listed below, sequenced in a study of cytomegalovirus exposure and HLA in healthy donors. The study ran its PCR with 60 Vbeta and 13 Jbeta primers. The method was immunoSEQ multiplex PCR; TCRdb's version includes in-frame clones alone and lacks a portion of them. The table includes 160,000 or so clones, 65% to 80% detected once. Sequencing was done on a sample of PBMCs. The receptors stem from a man aged 35 to 55 in good health and CMV-seronegative.

This chain joins TRBV6-5 and TRBJ1-5, with unresolved D. Trimming removed 5 bases at V and 4 bases at J, with 9 bases between. Germline loops: CDR1 MNHEY, CDR2 SVGAGI. The length of the CDR3 is 13 residues. CDR3 sequence (DNA): TGTGCCAGCAGTCTCGACTATAATCAGCCCCAGCATTTT. As protein: CASSLDYNQPQHF.

The chain combines TRBV15 with TRBJ2-5, with TRBD1 matching over 11 bases. This CDR3 region has 13 residues. The V segment lost 7 bases and the J segment 4 bases; nucleotides outside the gene matches: 2. Germline V CDR1 and CDR2: LNHNV, YYDKDF (reference sequence). CDR3 nucleotides: TGTGCCACCACCGGGACAGGGGGAGAGACCCAGTACTTC. This gives the protein CATTGTGGETQYF.

In its sample, this clone was seen once. This sequence joins TRBV7-2 and TRBJ2-3; D remains unclear. The CDR3 consists of 14 residues. Germline V gene sequence: CDR1 SGHTA, CDR2 FQGNSA. The ends were cut back, 5 bases at V and 1 base at J, with 10 bases in the middle. The CDR3 bases are TGTGCCAGCAGCCCCCTTCCCCGCACAGATACGCAGTATTTT. It is translated as CASSPLPRTDTQYF.